These T cell receptor beta chains were read from a single sample in a study of brain T cells in children with intractable seizures. The protocol was immunoSEQ multiplex PCR, while the TCRdb copy is restricted to in-frame clones and leaves out a portion. Here the sample spans about 340,000 clones, approximately 93% being singletons. This specimen consisted of peripheral blood, obtained more than 4 months after surgery. The source of these receptors is a boy under two years old with tuberous sclerosis and intractable seizures. CDR3s leave out the opening cysteine and the closing phenylalanine or tryptophan. Not every row has a clone size; where given, it reads once, few, many or a size class.

clone_size,v_call,j_call,cdr3_aa
NA,TRBV10-3,TRBJ2-1,AISGGQGSNQF
once,TRBV12-3/TRBV12-4,TRBJ1-2,ASSLSDTYGYT
NA,TRBV2,TRBJ2-7,ASSEGTGGPYEQY
NA,TRBV7-3,TRBJ2-1,ASSFSGSSYNEQF
NA,TRBV5-6,TRBJ2-7,ASSLVASSYEQY
NA,TRBV19,TRBJ1-2,ASSSSLGRYDGYT
NA,TRBV3-1/TRBV3-2,TRBJ2-1,ASSQEAGEANEQF
NA,TRBV19,TRBJ1-1,ASSYRGMNTEAF
NA,TRBV27,TRBJ2-5,ASTPLAIRKETQY
NA,TRBV4-1,TRBJ1-5,ASSQVSGSGPRQPQH
NA,TRBV4-2,TRBJ2-7,ASSQERGDSYEQY
NA,TRBV27,TRBJ1-1,ASRHLGGSTGTEAF
NA,TRBV28,TRBJ2-7,ASSLLGTYEQY
NA,TRBV2,TRBJ2-7,ASSIDGG
NA,TRBV5-1,TRBJ1-2,ASSYSGPINYGYT
NA,TRBV14,TRBJ2-7,ASSEGQGYSYEQY
NA,TRBV24-1,TRBJ1-2,ATSDRDRVRGYT
NA,TRBV18,TRBJ1-5,ASSLSDRSRSQPQH
NA,TRBV7-2,TRBJ1-5,ASSSHQGDGNQPQH
NA,TRBV27,TRBJ1-1,ASSFHRGTEAF
once,TRBV4-1,TRBJ2-2,ASSQEPGLAGVGELF
NA,TRBV6-5,TRBJ2-1,ASSRLTNEQF
NA,TRBV4-2,TRBJ2-3,ASSHRQGASTDTQY
NA,TRBV7-9,TRBJ2-1,ASSLTAGGYPNNEQF
NA,TRBV9,TRBJ2-5,ASSSKGGAETQY
NA,TRBV6-5,TRBJ1-6,ASSPRDRDNSPLH
NA,TRBV19,TRBJ1-1,ASSIGGQAPEAF
NA,TRBV5-4,TRBJ1-4,ASSSGTGTNEKLF
NA,TRBV5-1,TRBJ2-2,ASSSRVVGGTIGTGELF
once,TRBV27,TRBJ1-1,ASSLSSGGPEAF
NA,TRBV5-6,TRBJ2-7,ASSRHEYEQY
NA,TRBV6-1,TRBJ2-7,ASSERMWGSPYEQY
NA,TRBV3-1/TRBV3-2,TRBJ1-4,ASSRDNSNEKLF
NA,TRBV7-9,TRBJ2-7,ASSLDRPLWNEQY
NA,TRBV7-6,TRBJ2-5,ASSLQETQY
NA,TRBV10-1,TRBJ2-3,ASSESVLVFGDTQY
NA,TRBV29-1,TRBJ1-1,SVETGTMNTEAF
few,TRBV19,TRBJ2-7,ASSIDWRGPYEQY
once,TRBV29-1,TRBJ2-7,SVRVGVGEQY
NA,TRBV5-4,TRBJ1-5,ASSLNNQPQH
NA,TRBV2,TRBJ1-1,ASSDPGLANTEAF
NA,TRBV19,TRBJ2-7,ASMSGSSSYEQY
once,TRBV3-1/TRBV3-2,TRBJ2-3,ASSQDGRTSGGTDTQY
NA,TRBV5-6,TRBJ2-1,ASSLGRVLYNEQF
once,TRBV19,TRBJ1-1,ASSSGTVNTEAF
NA,TRBV5-4,TRBJ1-2,ASSHKKPGQSSYGYT
few,TRBV2,TRBJ2-7,ASSGTVYEQY
NA,TRBV3-1/TRBV3-2,TRBJ2-6,ASSLSASGANVLT
NA,TRBV5-1,TRBJ2-6,ASSGRDSIYSGANVLT
NA,TRBV5-5,TRBJ2-7,ASSLSLSRSYEQY
NA,TRBV19,TRBJ2-1,ASNENSYNEQF
NA,TRBV5-5,TRBJ2-1,ASSWFAGQPYNEQF
NA,TRBV3-1/TRBV3-2,TRBJ2-1,ASSLQITEQF
NA,TRBV4-1,TRBJ2-5,ASSQDIIRIETQY
NA,TRBV30,TRBJ1-2,AWNLGQGRDGYT
NA,TRBV11-2,TRBJ2-7,ASRSVRGYEQY
NA,TRBV19,TRBJ2-1,ASSTQTSGSGEQF
NA,TRBV25-1,TRBJ1-3,ASSRATSGNTIY
NA,TRBV6-6,TRBJ1-1,ASSYSGQGAETEAF
NA,TRBV7-9,TRBJ2-7,ASSLDAESYEQY